This T cell receptor beta chain appears in the sequencing data of a study of metastatic and nonmetastatic thyroid tumors. Study observations and caveats: When malignant thyroid tumors were compared with benign nodules, TCR beta diversity was reportedly significantly higher in the malignant tumors. This held in both blood and tumor samples.

Patients underwent thyroid surgery, and none had received any treatment before it. Deletions cut 1 base from V and 8 bases from J, with 15 bases between. The CDR3 runs 15 residues. Germline CDR1 is LGHDT and CDR2 is YNNKEL (reference sequence). Through MiXCR, TCRdb re-clonotyped the PCR reads. The sample has almost 15,000 clones, around 28% seen once. This clone was picked up many times. Antigen: not known. The sequenced sample consisted of tumor tissue. The chain employs TRBV3-1 and TRBJ2-1, with a weak D call TRBD2 (6 bases). This clonotype originated in a male donor with papillary thyroid cancer or a benign thyroid nodule (not recorded which). Some clones in this sample may be carry-over from other donors' samples. CDR3 protein: CASSQGGDLQDEQFF. The CDR3 region has the DNA TGTGCCAGCAGCCAAGGCGGGGACCTTCAGGATGAGCAGTTCTTC.